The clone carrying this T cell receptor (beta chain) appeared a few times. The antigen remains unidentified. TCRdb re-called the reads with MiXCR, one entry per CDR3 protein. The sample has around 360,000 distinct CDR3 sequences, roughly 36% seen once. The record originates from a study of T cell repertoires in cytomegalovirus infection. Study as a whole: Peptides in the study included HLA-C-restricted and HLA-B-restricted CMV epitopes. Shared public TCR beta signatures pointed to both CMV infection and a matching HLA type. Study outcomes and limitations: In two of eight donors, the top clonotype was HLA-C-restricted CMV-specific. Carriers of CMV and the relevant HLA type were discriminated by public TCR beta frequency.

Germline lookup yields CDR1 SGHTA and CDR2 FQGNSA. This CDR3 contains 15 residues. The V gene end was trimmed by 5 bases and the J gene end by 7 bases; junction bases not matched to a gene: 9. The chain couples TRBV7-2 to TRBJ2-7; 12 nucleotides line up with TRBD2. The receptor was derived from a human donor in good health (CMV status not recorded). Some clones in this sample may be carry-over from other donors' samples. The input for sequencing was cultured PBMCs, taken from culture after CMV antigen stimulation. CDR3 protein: CASSTLAGGPGEQYV. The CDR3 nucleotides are TGTGCCAGCAGCACCCTAGCGGGAGGGCCGGGAGAGCAGTACGTC.